Presented here are 26 T cell receptor beta chains from one specimen sequenced in a study of blood T cell repertoires in COVID-19. Assay: immunoSEQ multiplex PCR; the TCRdb copy retains only in-frame clones and omits some. This sample yields just over 250,000 clones, of which about 90% are seen a single time; around 2.5% belongs to the top ten. What was sequenced was peripheral blood. All receptors come from a person aged 18 to 35 with COVID-19, enrolled during active disease.

The chain recombines TRBV5-8 with TRBJ2-5, with D perhaps matching TRBD2 (5 bases). Trimming took off 4 bases at V and 0 bases at J, with 19 bases between the two ends. The germline gives CDR1 SGHTS, CDR2 YDEGEE. The CDR3 is made up of 17 amino acids. The CDR3 here is CASSPNLERSYQETQYF. The CDR3 bases are TGTGCCAGCAGCCCAAATTTGGAGCGGAGCTACCAAGAGACCCAGTACTTC.

The chain employs TRBV19 and TRBJ2-5; the D gene is possibly TRBD1 (5 bases). The CDR3 has 14 residues. V lost 11 bases and J lost 6, with 22 bases in between. CDR1 and CDR2 (germline): LNHDA, SQIVND (reference sequence). CDR3 in DNA: TGTGCCTTTAAATCTAGACAGCCTGGAAAGACCCAGTACTTC. This codes for CAFKSRQPGKTQYF.

Only one count was recorded for this clone. The V and J genes are TRBV19 and TRBJ1-2; TRBD1 aligns across 8 bases. Germline CDR1 and CDR2: LNHDA and SQIVND (reference sequence). V lost 7 bases to trimming and J lost 4 bases; unmatched junction nucleotides: 5. This CDR3 spans 13 amino acids. The CDR3 coding sequence is TGTGCCAGTATCCCTGACAGGGGCTATGGCTACACCTTC. Residues: CASIPDRGYGYTF.

The chain joins TRBV7-6 to TRBJ2-5; TRBD2 might be the D (6 bases). V lost 3 bases and J 5 bases, leaving 16 bases between the germline ends. The CDR3 covers 15 residues. Germline assignment: CDR1 SGHVS and CDR2 FNYEAQ. Here the CDR3 reads CASSLGTGSGETQYF. CDR3 DNA: TGTGCCAGCAGCTTGGGGACCGGGAGTGGGGAGACCCAGTACTTC.

The table lists this clone with a few counts. The chain joins TRBV30 to TRBJ1-1; tentatively, D is TRBD1 (6 bases). CDR1 is GTSNPN, CDR2 SVGIG, per germline (reference sequence). The CDR3 loop spans 14 amino acids. V was cut by 3 bases and J by 0 bases, with 11 bases left in between. The CDR3 DNA follows: TGTGCCTGGAGCGGAACAGGGCTGAACACTGAAGCTTTCTTT. Its protein product is CAWSGTGLNTEAFF.

In this sample, this clone turned up once. The chain links TRBV6-5 to TRBJ2-7; D is unclear. V was clipped by 6 bases and J by 6 bases, with 15 bases between them. This CDR3 is 13 amino acids long. Germline V CDR1 and CDR2: MNHEY, SVGAGI. CDR3 in amino acids: CASREPNLAEQYF. CDR3 in DNA: TGTGCCAGCAGGGAGCCAAACTTGGCCGAGCAGTACTTC.

V and J are TRBV3-1 (or the pseudogene TRBV3-2) and TRBJ2-1; no reliable D call. This CDR3 has 14 residues. CDR1 is LGHDT and CDR2 is YNNKEL in the germline V gene (reference sequence). The V end was cut by 6 bases, the J end by 6 bases, with 15 bases between. In DNA, the CDR3 is TGTGCCAGCAGACCCACTTTACTCGGCAATGAGCAGTTCTTC. Translated: CASRPTLLGNEQFF.

This chain uses TRBV9 with TRBJ2-7; TRBD1 might be the D (6 bases). V lost 2 bases and J 6 bases, leaving 12 bases between the germline ends. Germline V CDR1 and CDR2: SGDLS, YYNGEE. There are 13 residues in the CDR3. This chain's CDR3 is CASSVEQGTEQYF. CDR3 in DNA: TGTGCCAGCAGCGTCGAACAGGGAACCGAGCAGTACTTC. The full variable domain, with the rest looked up from reference TRBV9 and TRBJ2-7, is DSGVTQTPKHLITATGQRVTLRCSPRSGDLSVYWYQQSLDQGLQFLIQYYNGEERAKGNILERFSAQQFPDLHSELNLSSLELGDSALYFCASSVEQGTEQYFGPGTRLTVT.

The genes are TRBV7-9 and TRBJ1-1, with 8 bases identical to TRBD1. Per the germline V gene, CDR1 is SEHNR and CDR2 is FQNEAQ (reference sequence). This CDR3 is built from 17 residues. V lost 5 bases, J lost 1 base, and 12 bases stayed unmatched. In nucleotides, the CDR3 is TGTGCCAGCAGCCCCTACGGACAGGGCGAGCAGAACACTGAAGCTTTCTTT. Translated: CASSPYGQGEQNTEAFF.

The count of this clone is one. The chain recombines TRBV7-2 with TRBJ2-1, with 15 bases that match TRBD2. Germline V gives CDR1 SGHTA, CDR2 FQGNSA. Germline trimming cut 1 base from V and 15 bases from J; bases unmatched to any gene: 7. This CDR3 contains 15 residues. DNA for the CDR3: TGTGCCAGCAGCTTAGAAGGGACTAGCGGGAGGAGGGGGTTCTTC. Translating it yields CASSLEGTSGRRGFF. Full variable domain (remainder filled in from reference TRBV7-2 and TRBJ2-1): GAGVSQSPSNKVTEKGKDVELRCDPISGHTALYWYRQSLGQGLEFLIYFQGNSAPDKSGLPSDRFSAERTGGSVSTLTIQRTQQEDSAVYLCASSLEGTSGRRGFFGPGTRLTVL.

The gene calls are TRBV27 and TRBJ2-1; D possibly corresponds to TRBD2 (6 bases). Germline CDR1 and CDR2: MNHEY and SMNVEV (reference sequence). V lost 5 bases, J lost 8 bases, and 13 bases lay in between. The CDR3 covers 13 residues. CDR3 sequence: CASSTSWSDEQFF. In nucleotides, the CDR3 is TGTGCCAGCAGTACTAGCTGGTCCGATGAGCAGTTCTTC.

The rearrangement links TRBV3-1 (or the pseudogene TRBV3-2) to TRBJ2-7; 8 bases are shared with TRBD1. The CDR3 contains 13 residues. Germline V gene lookup returns CDR1 LGHDT and CDR2 YNNKEL (reference sequence). V was pared by 5 bases and J by 3 bases, with 3 bases of the junction left unmatched. The CDR3 DNA follows: TGTGCCAGCAGCTCCGGGACAGGCTACGAGCAGTACTTC. Residues: CASSSGTGYEQYF.

The rearrangement uses TRBV5-1 and TRBJ2-6, with a possible D match to TRBD1 (6 bases). Trimming stripped 6 bases from V and 2 bases from J, with 15 bases between. In germline, CDR1 is SGHRS, CDR2 YFSETQ. The CDR3 is made up of 16 amino acids. CDR3 sequence (DNA): TGCGCCAGCACGGGCCAGGGGACCACTGGGGCCAACGTCCTGACTTTC. Translating gives CASTGQGTTGANVLTF.

The V gene is TRBV10-3, the J gene TRBJ2-6, with D possibly matching TRBD2 (6 bases). This CDR3 is built from 18 residues. Germline values: CDR1 ENHRY, CDR2 SYGVKD. V shed 10 bases and J shed 2 bases, with 24 bases lying between them. CDR3 in amino acids: CATKNEAGAFAGANVLTF. CDR3 DNA sequence: TGTGCCACGAAAAACGAAGCGGGTGCGTTTGCTGGGGCCAACGTCCTGACTTTC.

The rearrangement links TRBV4-2 to TRBJ2-1; 7 bases are shared with TRBD2. The germline V gene encodes CDR1 LGHNA and CDR2 YNFKEQ. The CDR3 covers 16 residues. The V and J ends lost 1 base and 5 bases, in that order; junction bases with no gene match: 8. CDR3 protein: CASSQVTAGADNEQFF. CDR3 DNA sequence: TGTGCCAGCAGCCAAGTTACTGCGGGAGCGGACAATGAGCAGTTCTTC.

The rearrangement uses TRBV15 and TRBJ2-1; 13 positions agree with TRBD2. This CDR3 has 17 amino acids. Trimming took 6 bases from V and 7 from J; bases not matched to a gene: 12. The germline CDR1 and CDR2 sequences are LNHNV and YYDKDF (reference sequence). In DNA, the CDR3 is TGTGCCACCAGTCCCGAGGGGTGGACTAGCGGGAGAAATGAGCAGTTCTTC. Its protein is CATSPEGWTSGRNEQFF.

The chain has TRBV25-1 and TRBJ2-7, with D perhaps matching TRBD2 (7 bases). CDR1 and CDR2 (germline): MGHDK, SYGVNS. The V and J ends lost 3 bases and 2 bases respectively, with 14 bases between them. The CDR3 runs 15 residues. Written as DNA, the CDR3 is TGTGCCAGCAGTGAGCTAGGGGAGGGGGCCTACGAGCAGTACTTC. Its protein is CASSELGEGAYEQYF.

The chain is built from TRBV19 and TRBJ2-1, with a possible D match to TRBD1 (6 bases). V was shortened by 6 bases and J by 6 bases, with 18 bases between the two germline ends. CDR1 is LNHDA, CDR2 SQIVND, per germline (reference sequence). The length of the CDR3 is 15 residues. CDR3 region: CASRKRGGWSNEQFF. CDR3 nucleotides: TGTGCCAGTAGAAAACGAGGGGGTTGGAGCAATGAGCAGTTCTTC.

The chain joins TRBV19 to TRBJ1-1; TRBD1 is a possible D gene (6 bases). The CDR3 is made up of 14 amino acids. The V end lost 8 bases, the J end lost 4 bases, and 17 bases lay between the germline ends. Germline CDR1 is LNHDA and CDR2 is SQIVND (reference sequence). CDR3 DNA sequence: TGTGCCAGTCACATTGGACAGAGGGGCACTGAAGCTTTCTTT. It translates to CASHIGQRGTEAFF.

V and J are TRBV2 and TRBJ2-1, with a tentative D call TRBD2 (5 bases). Trimming took 8 bases from V and 0 from J, leaving 11 bases between them. Germline-derived CDR1 and CDR2 are SNHLY and FYNNEI. This CDR3 comprises 14 residues. Written as DNA, the CDR3 is TGTGCCAGCTCCGGGATGAGCTCCTACAATGAGCAGTTCTTC. It translates to CASSGMSSYNEQFF. The variable domain in full, completed from reference TRBV2 and TRBJ2-1, reads EPEVTQTPSHQVTQMGQEVILRCVPISNHLYFYWYRQILGQKVEFLVSFYNNEISEKSEIFDDQFSVERPDGSNFTLKIRSTKLEDSAMYFCASSGMSSYNEQFFGPGTRLTVL.

The V call is TRBV7-2, the J call TRBJ2-3, with 9 bases that match TRBD2. From germline, CDR1 is SGHTA and CDR2 FQGNSA. V dropped 8 bases and J dropped 6; count of bases not matched to a gene: 18. The CDR3 has 17 amino acids. The CDR3, as DNA: TGTGCCAGCCACCCGGGCGGGAGGGGAGGGAAATGGGATACGCAGTATTTT. Protein sequence: CASHPGGRGGKWDTQYF.

The chain has TRBV24-1 and TRBJ2-5; TRBD1 might be the D (7 bases). CDR3 length: 15 amino acids. CDR1 and CDR2 (germline): KGHDR, SFDVKD. Between the trimmed V and J ends, which lost 4 bases and 1 base, there was a span of 12 bases. The CDR3 nucleotides read TGTGCCACCAGTGACGCGGGACAGCTCCAAGAGACCCAGTACTTC. Encoded protein: CATSDAGQLQETQYF.

The chain joins TRBV6-1 to TRBJ2-7, with 12 bases aligning to TRBD1. This CDR3 spans 16 amino acids. CDR1 MNHNS and CDR2 SASEGT come from the germline V gene. The ends lost 0 bases at V and 5 bases at J; junction bases unmatched: 5. The CDR3 nucleotides are TGTGCCAGCAGTGAAGCGCTTGGGACAGGGGGCGACGAGCAGTACTTC. Its translation: CASSEALGTGGDEQYF.

The J gene is TRBJ2-4, the V gene TRBV6-6; D remains ambiguous. V gave up 8 bases and J gave up 0 bases, with 14 bases separating them. The CDR3 contains 15 residues. Germline CDR1 reads MNHNY; CDR2 reads SVGAGI (reference sequence). The CDR3 reads CASGESVIAKNIQYF. The CDR3 region has the DNA TGTGCCAGCGGAGAGTCCGTTATAGCCAAAAACATTCAGTACTTC.

A single count supports this clone. This sequence joins TRBV4-3 and TRBJ2-1; 12 nucleotides line up with TRBD2. Per the germline V gene, CDR1 is LGHNA and CDR2 is YSLEER. The CDR3 totals 17 residues. V lost 1 base and J lost 4; bases outside the gene matches: 5. CDR3 bases: TGCGCCAGCAGCCAAGGGCCCCTAGCGGGAGGGTACAATGAGCAGTTCTTC. Translated: CASSQGPLAGGYNEQFF.

DNA of the CDR3: TGTGCCAGCAGTGAAACATTGGATGAGCAGTTCTTC. Amino acid sequence: CASSETLDEQFF. The V call is TRBV2, the J call TRBJ2-1; D is ambiguous. Germline CDR1 and CDR2: SNHLY and FYNNEI. Trimming took 2 bases from V and 8 from J, leaving 7 bases between them. The CDR3 has 12 residues.